This T cell receptor (beta chain) was retrieved from a study of Graves' ophthalmopathy and Graves' hyperthyroidism. Study outcomes and limitations: Thyroid clonotypes that were expanded above 0.001 frequency mostly also appeared in blood.

Hyperthyroidism showing no ophthalmopathy within 18 months of follow-up was stable. Sampling around 9.8 ml of fresh peripheral blood provided the PBMCs. The V gene lost 0 bases and the J gene lost 1 base, with 13 bases spanning the gap. Germline assignment: CDR1 MNHNS and CDR2 SASEGT. This CDR3 has 17 amino acids. Amplification of TCR beta CDR3 regions used RNA transcripts. HTBI-primed RT-PCR formed the first round, and a multiplex PCR formed the second. TCRdb reanalysed the multiplex PCR reads using MiXCR and keeps one entry per CDR3 protein. The profile covers roughly 400,000 distinct CDR3 sequences, with approximately 18% appearing a single time and about 2.4% taken by the ten largest. There are many counts of this clonotype. Antigen unknown.

V gene TRBV6-1 combines with J gene TRBJ1-5; tentative D call: TRBD1 (5 bases). This TCR came from an adult woman with stable Graves' hyperthyroidism. Sequenced sample: peripheral blood. The CDR3 coding sequence is TGTGCCAGCAGTGAAGCCCGCAGGGCGAGGAGCAATCAGCCCCAGCATTTT. It translates to CASSEARRARSNQPQHF.